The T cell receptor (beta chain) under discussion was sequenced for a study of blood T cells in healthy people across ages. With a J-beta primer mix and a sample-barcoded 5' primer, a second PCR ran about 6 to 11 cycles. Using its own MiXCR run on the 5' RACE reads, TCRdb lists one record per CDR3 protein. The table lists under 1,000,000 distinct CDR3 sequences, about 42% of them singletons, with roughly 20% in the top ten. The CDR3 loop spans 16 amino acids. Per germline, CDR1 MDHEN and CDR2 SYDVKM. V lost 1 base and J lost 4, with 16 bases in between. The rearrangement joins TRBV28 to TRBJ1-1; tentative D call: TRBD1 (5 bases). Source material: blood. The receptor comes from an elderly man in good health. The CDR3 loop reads CASSLLITRGSTEAFF. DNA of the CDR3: TGTGCCAGCAGTTTATTGATTACTAGGGGTTCCACTGAAGCTTTCTTT.